A selection of T cell receptor beta chains follows, all from one sample in a study of technical replicates of blood from several donors. Assay: immunoSEQ multiplex PCR; the TCRdb copy retains only in-frame clones and omits some. The sample shows 45,000 to 55,000 clones, about 96% of them seen only once. Sequencing used T cells isolated from PBMCs. Every receptor here comes from a human donor in good health. The conserved cysteine and the conserved F or W are not part of the CDR3 here. A clone size is listed for some rows: how often the clone was seen (once, few, many), or a class if it is expanded.

clone size: NA
V gene: TRBV5-6
CDR3 protein: ASSPYLDSFSGNTIY

clone size: NA
V gene: TRBV28
CDR3 protein: ASSLASTVNTEAF

clone size: NA
V gene: TRBV7-8
CDR3 protein: ASSLFGLAARNMPHEQY

clone size: NA
V gene: TRBV9
CDR3 protein: ASSWQGGSEDTQY

clone size: NA
V gene: TRBV27
CDR3 protein: ASSLLGVHEQY

clone size: NA
V gene: TRBV11-2
CDR3 protein: ASSLDLGTTRRVF

clone size: once
V gene: TRBV6-1
CDR3 protein: ASSESDRGPYGYT

clone size: NA
V gene: TRBV9
CDR3 protein: ASSDRERIYGYT

clone size: NA
V gene: TRBV30
CDR3 protein: AWSVGGGNQPQH

clone size: NA
V gene: TRBV7-9
CDR3 protein: ASSSPLGPGVDSGNTIY

clone size: NA
V gene: TRBV9
CDR3 protein: ASSGQRGPDTQY

clone size: NA
V gene: TRBV5-6
CDR3 protein: ASSLERNTDTQY

clone size: NA
V gene: TRBV7-9
CDR3 protein: ASSSQTGAAYEQY

clone size: NA
V gene: TRBV30
CDR3 protein: AWRLAASTDTQY

clone size: NA
V gene: TRBV11-2
CDR3 protein: ASSQRGQSTDTQY

clone size: NA
V gene: TRBV29-1
CDR3 protein: SVIGQGLGEQY

clone size: NA
V gene: TRBV7-8
CDR3 protein: ASSLVSAEAF

clone size: few
V gene: TRBV18
CDR3 protein: ASSPSTFEYWNTEAF

clone size: NA
V gene: TRBV2
CDR3 protein: ASSPIYNEQF

clone size: NA
V gene: TRBV27
CDR3 protein: ASSLGQGHYEQY

clone size: NA
V gene: TRBV27
CDR3 protein: ASSLSYGVGEKLF

clone size: NA
V gene: TRBV9
CDR3 protein: ASSVGRGDEQF

clone size: NA
V gene: TRBV29-1
CDR3 protein: SVGRTGVGEQY

clone size: NA
V gene: TRBV6-1
CDR3 protein: ASSEVGQGFDEQY

clone size: once
V gene: TRBV30
CDR3 protein: AWVGTSGMDTQY

clone size: NA
V gene: TRBV9
CDR3 protein: ASSVGDYTDTQY

clone size: NA
V gene: TRBV28
CDR3 protein: AGGTGVQETQY